This T cell receptor (beta chain) was captured by sequencing in a study of T cells in Graves' hyperthyroidism and ophthalmopathy. About the research overall: Sampling of peripheral blood happened at initial diagnosis, prior to any treatment.

After removal of 5 bases from V and 9 bases from J, the junction contained 10 bases not matched to a gene. CDR3 length: 16 amino acids. Germline loops: CDR1 SGHAT, CDR2 FQNNGV. Amplification of TCR beta CDR3 regions was performed using RNA transcripts as template. HTBI primers were the set used in a first-round RT-PCR of the TCR CDR3. TCRdb recomputed calls from the multiplex PCR reads with MiXCR, one row per CDR3 protein. The table includes some 250,000 distinct CDR3 sequences, just over 14% detected once. The count of this clonotype is one. Disease duration under 2 months; hyperthyroidism patients were aged 18 to 65. Diagnostic decisions used clinical symptoms, serum thyroxine and TRAb, thyroid ultrasound and orbital computed tomography.

The chain carries TRBV11-2 and TRBJ2-3, with 14 bases fitting TRBD2. The TCR was taken from a middle-aged woman with Graves' hyperthyroidism that later progressed to Graves' ophthalmopathy. Specimen: blood. DNA for the CDR3: TGTGCCAGCAGCCCGGGACTAGCGGGAGTGGGAACGACGCAGTATTTT. Translated, it gives CASSPGLAGVGTTQYF.